What follows describes a single T cell receptor (beta chain). V shed 3 bases and J 2 bases; nucleotides not matched to a gene: 5. Germline V gene lookup returns CDR1 DFQATT and CDR2 SNEGSKA (reference sequence). The CDR3 contains 14 residues. This sample is drawn from a study of blood T cell repertoires in COVID-19. As for the study in general: COVID-19 samples, acute and convalescent, were from the United States, Italy and Spain. T cells, B-cell-depleted T cells, or PBMCs provided the cDNA or gDNA that served as material.

As processed by the authors: Amplification of reference gene primers was used by the study to estimate nucleated cell counts. Measured with immunoSEQ multiplex PCR; TCRdb has only the in-frame clones, and not every one. V, J and clone size are those of that table, while D and trimming were read from the DNA. Here the sample spans about 34,000 clones, roughly 80% being singletons. The clonotype comes from a woman in her 70s with acute or convalescent COVID-19. Sequencing input: peripheral blood. The V call is TRBV20-1, the J call TRBJ2-7; 9 bases line up with TRBD1. This CDR3 is CSASKGTGPYEQYF. The CDR3 DNA follows: TGCAGTGCTAGTAAGGGGACAGGGCCCTACGAGCAGTACTTC.